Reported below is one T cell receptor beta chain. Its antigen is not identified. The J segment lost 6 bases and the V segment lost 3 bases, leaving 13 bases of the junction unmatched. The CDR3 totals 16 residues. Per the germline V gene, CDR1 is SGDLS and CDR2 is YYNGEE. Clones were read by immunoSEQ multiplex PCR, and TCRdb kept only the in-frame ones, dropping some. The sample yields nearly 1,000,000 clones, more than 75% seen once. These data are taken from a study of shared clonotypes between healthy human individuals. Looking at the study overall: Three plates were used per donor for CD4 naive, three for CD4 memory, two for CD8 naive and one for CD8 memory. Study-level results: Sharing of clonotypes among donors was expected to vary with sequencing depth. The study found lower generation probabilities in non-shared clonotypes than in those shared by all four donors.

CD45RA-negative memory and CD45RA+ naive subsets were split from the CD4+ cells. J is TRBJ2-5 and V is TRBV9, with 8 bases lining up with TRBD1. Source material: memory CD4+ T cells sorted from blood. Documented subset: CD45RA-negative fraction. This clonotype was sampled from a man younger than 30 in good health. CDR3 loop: CASSAPGGAFQQTQYF. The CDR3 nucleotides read TGTGCCAGCAGCGCCCCAGGGGGCGCTTTTCAACAGACCCAGTACTTC.